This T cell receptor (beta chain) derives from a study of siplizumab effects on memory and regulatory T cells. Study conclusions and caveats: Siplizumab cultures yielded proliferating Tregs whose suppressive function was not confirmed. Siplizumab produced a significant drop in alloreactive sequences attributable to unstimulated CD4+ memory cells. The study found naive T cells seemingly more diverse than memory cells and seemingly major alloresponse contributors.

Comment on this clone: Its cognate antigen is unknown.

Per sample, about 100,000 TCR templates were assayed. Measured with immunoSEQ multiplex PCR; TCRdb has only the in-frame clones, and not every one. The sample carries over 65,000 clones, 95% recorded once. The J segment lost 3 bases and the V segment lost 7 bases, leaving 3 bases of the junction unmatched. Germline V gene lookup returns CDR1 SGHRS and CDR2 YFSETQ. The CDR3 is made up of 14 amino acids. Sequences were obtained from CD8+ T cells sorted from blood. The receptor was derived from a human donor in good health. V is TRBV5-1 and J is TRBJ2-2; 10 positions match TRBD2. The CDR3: CASGLAEYTGELFF. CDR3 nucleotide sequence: TGCGCCAGCGGACTAGCGGAGTACACCGGGGAGCTGTTTTTT.